These 29 T cell receptor beta chains came from one sample sequenced in a study of post-analysis software for immune sequencing data (dated by TCRdb to the mid-2010s). Results and caveats for the whole study, not just this receptor: Patients showed significantly higher frequencies than controls for roughly five TRBV segments, among them TRBV5-6, TRBV5-1 and TRBV20-1.

Library construction relied on PCR. The data were produced on an Illumina HiSeq 2500. Unique molecular identifiers were incorporated into TCR beta cDNA libraries to reduce PCR and sequencing biases. The public reads were quality trimmed at Q25 with fastp and then assembled into clones with MiXCR by TCRdb, keeping productive beta chains. Duplicate CDR3 protein sequences are folded into a single record with the most common DNA and genes. The sample records approximately 630,000 distinct CDR3 sequences, 55% to 60% of which are singletons. 11% of the sample goes to the ten largest clones. These receptors have no known antigen. Sequencing was done on a sample of blood. Every receptor here comes from a girl aged 2-10 years with multiple sclerosis.

J is TRBJ2-5 and V is TRBV4-2; D not certain. The germline gives CDR1 LGHNA, CDR2 YNFKEQ. The ends were cut back, 0 bases at V and 11 bases at J, with 13 bases in the middle. The CDR3 has 13 residues. DNA of the CDR3: TGTGCCAGCAGCCAAGATTTGGACGGAGTTCAGTACTTC. Protein: CASSQDLDGVQYF.

This chain uses TRBV20-1 with TRBJ2-5; no clear D. The CDR3 length is 11 residues. Trimming pared 0 bases from V and 11 bases from J, leaving 10 bases between. Germline values: CDR1 DFQATT, CDR2 SNEGSKA (reference sequence). The chain's CDR3 is CSARDAVGQYF. In DNA, the CDR3 is TGCAGTGCTAGAGACGCGGTTGGGCAGTACTTC.

The rearrangement links TRBV20-1 to TRBJ2-2, with D unclear. This CDR3 region has 15 residues. V gave up 6 bases and J gave up 2 bases, with 16 bases separating them. Per germline, CDR1 DFQATT and CDR2 SNEGSKA (reference sequence). DNA of the CDR3: TGCAGTGCGGAATCAGCCGATTTTAACACCGGGGAGCTGTTTTTT. Translated: CSAESADFNTGELFF.

This clonotype has only one observation. The chain carries TRBV6-1 and TRBJ2-7, with 10 bases that match TRBD1. The J call may not be correct, given that the DNA end is closer to TRBJ2-5. CDR3 length: 16 amino acids. Germline values: CDR1 MNHNS, CDR2 SASEGT. CDR3 sequence: CASSDMGGQGSETQYF. As DNA, the CDR3 is TGTGCCAGCAGTGATATGGGGGGACAGGGGTCAGAGACCCAGTACTTC.

The V and J genes are TRBV20-1 and TRBJ2-3; 12 nucleotides align to TRBD2. CDR3 size: 15 residues. Per the germline V gene, CDR1 is DFQATT and CDR2 is SNEGSKA (reference sequence). Trimming took 5 bases from V and 2 from J; bases not matched to a gene: 5. This CDR3 is CSASGLAGFTDTQYF. In DNA form, the CDR3 reads TGCAGTGCTTCAGGACTAGCGGGGTTCACAGATACGCAGTATTTT.

The rearrangement links TRBV20-1 to TRBJ2-1; 10 bases align to TRBD2. This CDR3 has 14 amino acids. Germline V CDR1 and CDR2: DFQATT, SNEGSKA (reference sequence). The J segment lost 6 bases and the V segment lost 5 bases, leaving 7 bases of the junction unmatched. CDR3 in DNA: TGCAGTGCTCTCAGCGGGGGGGGACTCAATGAGCAGTTCTTC. It translates to CSALSGGGLNEQFF.

V and J are TRBV3-1 and TRBJ2-1; 12 bases line up with TRBD2. Germline CDR1 and CDR2: LGHDT and YNNKEL (reference sequence). The CDR3 is 16 amino acids. The junction had 12 bases not matched to a gene; V was cut back by 6 bases and J by 9 bases. CDR3 in amino acids: CASSRTSGASHGEQFF. The CDR3 nucleotides read TGTGCCAGCAGTCGGACTAGCGGGGCTTCACACGGTGAGCAGTTCTTC.

The CDR3 nucleotides read TGCGCCAGCAGCTCCCCATTAAGCGGGACTTCCTACGAGCAGTACTTC. This codes for CASSSPLSGTSYEQYF. This sequence joins TRBV5-1 and TRBJ2-7; 7 nucleotides line up with TRBD2. With 3 bases clipped from V and 1 base from J, the junction kept 10 bases outside the gene matches. The length of the CDR3 is 16 residues. Germline lookup yields CDR1 SGHRS and CDR2 YFSETQ.

This clonotype has more than one count but fewer than ten. This chain joins TRBV20-1 and TRBJ2-5, with 11 bases aligning to TRBD2. Trimming took 2 bases from V and 2 from J; bases not matched to a gene: 7. Germline CDR1 DFQATT, CDR2 SNEGSKA (reference sequence). CDR3 length equals 16 residues. The CDR3 DNA reads as TGCAGTGCTAGACGGCTAGCGGGAGGAGGACAAGAGACCCAGTACTTC. It yields the protein CSARRLAGGGQETQYF.

This clonotype occurred once. The gene calls are TRBV28 and TRBJ1-2, with D perhaps matching TRBD1 (5 bases). CDR3 size: 12 residues. Trimming shortened V by 8 bases and J by 4 bases, and 11 bases separated the two germline ends. Germline loops: CDR1 MDHEN, CDR2 SYDVKM. CDR3 protein: CASLRQSYGYTF. CDR3 sequence (DNA): TGTGCCAGCCTTCGACAGTCCTATGGCTACACCTTC.

This clonotype appeared a few times. The J gene is TRBJ2-4, the V gene TRBV6-1, with 9 bases fitting TRBD2. TRBJ2-7 matches the DNA end more closely, so the J call is doubtful. CDR3 size: 13 residues. The germline V gene has CDR1 MNHNS and CDR2 SASEGT. The CDR3 spells CASRREGFYEQYF. The CDR3 DNA is TGTGCCAGCAGGCGGGAGGGTTTCTACGAGCAGTACTTC.

The chain uses TRBV20-1 and TRBJ2-1; 7 bases map to TRBD2. Germline-derived CDR1 and CDR2 are DFQATT and SNEGSKA (reference sequence). V gave up 3 bases and J gave up 6 bases; unmatched junction bases: 11. The CDR3 has 15 amino acids. The CDR3 sequence: CSASPAGRTSNEQFF. The CDR3, as DNA: TGCAGTGCTAGCCCAGCGGGGAGGACGAGCAATGAGCAGTTCTTC.

The genes are TRBV11-2 and TRBJ1-1; D might be TRBD1 (5 bases). CDR1 is SGHAT and CDR2 is FQNNGV in the germline V gene. The CDR3 contains 15 residues. The germline V and J ends were trimmed by 4 bases and 4 bases, with 16 bases remaining between them. CDR3 region: CASSSPGGRGTEAFF. DNA of the CDR3: TGTGCCAGCAGCTCCCCGGGGGGTCGGGGCACTGAAGCTTTCTTT.

This clonotype appeared a few times. This rearrangement joins TRBV12-3 or TRBV12-4 to TRBJ2-7; D not resolved. The tail of the sequence fits TRBJ2-5 better, so the J call may be wrong. The CDR3 length is 11 residues. The DNA for the CDR3 is TGTGCCAGCAGTTTAGGACGGACCCAGTACTTC. The encoded protein is CASSLGRTQYF.

This rearrangement joins TRBV11-2 to TRBJ2-1; D unresolved. Germline values: CDR1 SGHAT, CDR2 FQNNGV. The CDR3 loop spans 15 amino acids. The V gene lost 1 base and the J gene lost 9 bases, with 16 bases spanning the gap. DNA of the CDR3: TGTGCCAGCAGCTTAGGAGTTGTGAGTTTGATTGAGCAGTTCTTC. Amino acids: CASSLGVVSLIEQFF.

The chain carries TRBV5-1 and TRBJ2-7; 8 nucleotides agree with TRBD1. The closer fit of TRBJ2-5 to the DNA end suggests the J call may be wrong. The germline gives CDR1 SGHRS, CDR2 YFSETQ. There are 16 residues in the CDR3. CDR3 amino acids: CASSLGGQGRAKTQYF. Written as DNA, the CDR3 is TGCGCCAGCAGCTTGGGCGGACAGGGAAGGGCGAAGACCCAGTACTTC.

The V and J genes are TRBV4-1 and TRBJ1-2; D remains unclear. V shed 1 base and J shed 2 bases, with 20 bases lying between them. Germline CDR1 MGHRA, CDR2 YSYEKL. This CDR3 spans 18 amino acids. The DNA for the CDR3 is TGCGCCAGCAGCCAAGTCCACGAAGTACGACGGAGCAACTATGGCTACACCTTC. Translation gives CASSQVHEVRRSNYGYTF.

In its sample, this clonotype was seen a few times. The V gene is TRBV7-9, the J gene TRBJ2-1, with 8 bases that match TRBD2. Unmatched junction bases numbered 21, after V lost 5 bases and J lost 9 bases. CDR1 and CDR2 (germline): SEHNR, FQNEAQ (reference sequence). The CDR3 runs 18 residues. CDR3: CASSLRQTAGLAKSEQFF. The CDR3 DNA is TGTGCCAGCAGCCTACGCCAGACCGCCGGACTAGCTAAGAGTGAGCAGTTCTTC.

The chain joins TRBV29-1 to TRBJ2-3; TRBD2 agrees at 10 bases. Germline V gene sequence: CDR1 SQVTM, CDR2 ANQGSEA. Trimming at V came to 7 bases and at J to 2 bases, leaving 18 bases not matched to a gene. This CDR3 has 18 amino acids. The CDR3 nucleotides are TGCAGCGCCTTTTGGACTAGCGGAACATTACCGGTCACAGATACGCAGTATTTT. Residues: CSAFWTSGTLPVTDTQYF.

The rearrangement links TRBV11-2 to TRBJ2-1, with TRBD2 matching 10 bases. V shed 1 base, J shed 3 bases, and the junction held 3 bases outside the gene matches. The CDR3 is made up of 16 amino acids. In germline, CDR1 is SGHAT, CDR2 FQNNGV. CDR3 coding DNA: TGTGCCAGCAGCTTAGTTCTAGCGGGAGTCTACAATGAGCAGTTCTTC. Its protein is CASSLVLAGVYNEQFF.

This clonotype showed up just a few times. This chain joins TRBV12-3 or TRBV12-4 and TRBJ2-5, with 10 nucleotides matching TRBD1. The V segment lost 5 bases and the J segment 5 bases; nucleotides outside the gene matches: 8. The CDR3 spans 15 residues. For the CDR3, the DNA is TGTGCCAGCAGTCCGAGGGACAGGGGAGATGAGACCCAGTACTTC. It specifies CASSPRDRGDETQYF.

The chain has TRBV7-9 and TRBJ1-1; 8 nucleotides align to TRBD1. CDR1 SEHNR and CDR2 FQNEAQ come from the germline V gene (reference sequence). CDR3 size: 12 residues. Germline trimming cut 6 bases from V and 5 bases from J; bases unmatched to any gene: 2. CDR3: CASRDRETEAFF. The CDR3 coding sequence is TGTGCCAGCAGGGACAGGGAGACTGAAGCTTTCTTT.

The chain uses TRBV20-1 and TRBJ2-1; 8 bases align to TRBD2. The V and J ends lost 5 bases and 3 bases, in that order; junction bases with no gene match: 3. The germline V gene has CDR1 DFQATT and CDR2 SNEGSKA (reference sequence). The CDR3 length is 13 residues. Written as DNA, the CDR3 is TGCAGTGCTCCGGGACTAGTCTACAATGAGCAGTTCTTC. Translating gives CSAPGLVYNEQFF.

The V call is TRBV20-1, the J call TRBJ2-5; 9 bases fit TRBD1. CDR3 length: 15 residues. J lost 3 bases, V lost 6 bases, and 11 bases had no gene match. CDR1 and CDR2 from the germline V gene are DFQATT and SNEGSKA (reference sequence). CDR3 in DNA: TGCAGTGCCAGCGGTCCGGGACAGGGAGAAGAGACCCAGTACTTC. Translated: CSASGPGQGEETQYF.

A word on this clonotype: At one of its ends the junction is not consistent with the germline gene, which may arise from a read error. The rearrangement uses TRBV29-1 and TRBJ1-1, with 9 bases aligning to TRBD1. From germline, CDR1 is SQVTM and CDR2 ANQGSEA. This CDR3 has 14 amino acids. CDR3 sequence (DNA): TGCAGCGTTGAAAACAGGGGGCTGGGGACTGAGGCTTTCTTT. Protein: CSVENRGLGTEAFF.

The chain carries TRBV29-1 and TRBJ2-5; TRBD1 is a possible D gene (6 bases). The V end lost 5 bases, the J end lost 0 bases, and 13 bases lay between the germline ends. CDR3 length: 14 residues. Looked up from germline, CDR1 is SQVTM and CDR2 is ANQGSEA. The CDR3: CSVTYGTNQETQYF. CDR3 nucleotides: TGCAGCGTTACTTACGGGACAAACCAAGAGACCCAGTACTTC. Combining the CDR3 with reference TRBV29-1 and TRBJ2-5 gives the whole variable domain SAVISQKPSRDICQRGTSLTIQCQVDSQVTMMFWYRQQPGQSLTLIATANQGSEATYESGFVIDKFPISRPNLTFSTLTVSNMSPEDSSIYLCSVTYGTNQETQYFGPGTRLLVL.

This sequence joins TRBV4-2 and TRBJ2-7; 10 bases are a match to TRBD2. The J call is doubtful: the DNA matches TRBJ2-4 better. Germline assignment: CDR1 LGHNA and CDR2 YNFKEQ. The CDR3 totals 18 residues. CDR3 in DNA: TGTGCCAGCAGCCCAAGGACTAGCGGAACACCGGCCAAAAACATTCAGTACTTC. Residues: CASSPRTSGTPAKNIQYF.

This rearrangement joins TRBV10-3 to TRBJ2-4; a weak D match, TRBD1 (6 bases). The J call is in doubt because the DNA end fits TRBJ2-7 better. The CDR3 spans 13 residues. CDR1 and CDR2 from the germline V gene are ENHRY and SYGVKD. CDR3 residues: CAISEGHRYEQYF. Here the CDR3 DNA reads TGTGCCATCAGCGAGGGACATCGCTACGAGCAGTACTTC.

The chain is built from TRBV21-1 and TRBJ2-5. TRBV21-1 is reported as a pseudogene. CDR3 size: 16 residues. The CDR3 nucleotides read TGTGCCAGCAGCAAATGGTCAGGTTTTATACAAGAGACCCAGTACTTC. This sequence encodes CASSKWSGFIQETQYF.